This T cell receptor beta chain derives from a study of control samples from healthy donors and cancer patients. Some clones are missing from TCRdb's copy, which holds only in-frame ones; the method was immunoSEQ multiplex PCR. The sample includes approximately 150,000 clones, roughly 86% of them seen just once. Trimming stripped 0 bases from V and 0 bases from J, with 9 bases between. The CDR3 is 15 residues long. The germline V gene has CDR1 SGDLS and CDR2 YYNGEE. In this sample, this clone turned up a few times. The sample consisted of PBMCs. This rearrangement joins TRBV9 to TRBJ1-2; D uncertain. This receptor was obtained from a middle-aged man with head and neck cancer. Here the CDR3 DNA reads TGTGCCAGCAGCGTAGCTGCGGGGTCTAACTATGGCTACACCTTC. Translated, it gives CASSVAAGSNYGYTF.